A single sample gave rise to the 15 T cell receptor beta chains below, sequenced in a study of T-cell memory formation after mild COVID-19. In TCRdb, the 5' RACE reads were re-called with MiXCR into one record per CDR3 protein. The sample has 35,000 to 55,000 distinct CDR3 sequences; more than 9% are singletons. The specimen was PBMCs or a T cell subset sorted from them (not recorded which). These receptors were collected from an adult woman who had mild COVID-19 (a few samples of this study predate the infection). Cell type and time point are not known.

This clonotype was counted at least ten times. J is TRBJ1-5 and V is TRBV20-1, with a tentative D call TRBD1 (5 bases). Germline CDR1 and CDR2: DFQATT and SNEGSKA (reference sequence). The V and J ends lost 6 bases and 5 bases respectively, with 14 bases between them. This CDR3 has 13 amino acids. This CDR3 reads CSAGTSADQPQHF. The CDR3 DNA reads as TGCAGTGCCGGGACCTCGGCGGATCAGCCCCAGCATTTT.

The chain employs TRBV30 and TRBJ1-5, with unresolved D. The CDR3 has 13 residues. V dropped 5 bases and J dropped 4 bases, with 12 bases sitting between them. The germline CDR1 and CDR2 sequences are GTSNPN and SVGIG (reference sequence). CDR3 coding DNA: TGTGCCTGGGCGCGCGGGCTTAATCAGCCCCAGCATTTT. Amino acids: CAWARGLNQPQHF.

This clonotype was detected ten times or more. The chain employs TRBV7-6 and TRBJ1-6; the D is unclear. The CDR3 has 13 amino acids. Germline CDR1 is SGHVS and CDR2 is FNYEAQ. The V and J ends lost 5 bases and 8 bases respectively, with 10 bases between them. The CDR3 sequence: CASSSLYDSPLHF. CDR3 bases: TGTGCCAGCAGCAGCTTATATGATTCACCCCTCCACTTT.

This chain connects TRBV6-9 to TRBJ1-3; D gene ambiguous. The V and J ends lost 11 bases and 2 bases respectively, with 19 bases between them. CDR1 and CDR2 from the germline V gene are MNHGY and SVAAGI. This CDR3 spans 15 amino acids. The CDR3 DNA sequence: TGTGCCTCTCGGGGTGACTTACCAGCTGGAAACACCATATATTTT. Translation: CASRGDLPAGNTIYF.

The CDR3 bases are TGTGCCACCGGGTCAGAATACGGTGAAGCTTTCTTT. Translation: CATGSEYGEAFF. The chain joins TRBV7-9 to TRBJ1-1; D unresolved. The CDR3 length is 12 residues. V dropped 10 bases and J dropped 7 bases, with 16 bases sitting between them. Germline CDR1 and CDR2: SEHNR and FQNEAQ (reference sequence). The full variable domain, its missing parts supplied by reference TRBV7-9 and TRBJ1-1, is DTGVSQNPRHKITKRGQNVTFRCDPISEHNRLYWYRQTLGQGPEFLTYFQNEAQLEKSRLLSDRFSAERPKGSFSTLEIQRTEQGDSAMYLCATGSEYGEAFFGQGTRLTVV.

This clonotype was counted a few times. For the CDR3, the DNA is TGTGCCAGTAGTACCGGGACAGTAATGAACACTGAAGCTTTCTTT. It is translated as CASSTGTVMNTEAFF. The V call is TRBV19, the J call TRBJ1-1; TRBD1 matches 7 bases. This CDR3 is built from 15 residues. V lost 4 bases to trimming and J lost 0 bases; unmatched junction nucleotides: 5. Germline CDR1 reads LNHDA; CDR2 reads SQIVND (reference sequence).

Ten or more counts support this clonotype. The chain uses TRBV5-1 and TRBJ2-3, with TRBD2 matching 8 bases. The CDR3 covers 16 residues. Germline V gene lookup returns CDR1 SGHRS and CDR2 YFSETQ. The trim removed 1 base at V and 2 bases at J, leaving 6 bases unmatched. CDR3 loop: CASSLLAGGNTDTQYF. The DNA of the CDR3 is TGCGCCAGCAGCTTGCTAGCGGGCGGGAACACAGATACGCAGTATTTT.

The rearrangement joins TRBV6-6 to TRBJ2-1; no clear D. V was pared by 7 bases and J by 5 bases, with 15 bases between. Germline CDR1 reads MNHNY; CDR2 reads SVGAGI (reference sequence). This CDR3 region has 14 residues. As DNA, the CDR3 is TGTGCCAGCAAACAGCCTAAGAAGGACAATGAGCAGTTCTTC. The encoded protein is CASKQPKKDNEQFF.

The chain employs TRBV20-1 and TRBJ1-5; no clear D. CDR3 size: 15 residues. V lost 2 bases and J 5 bases, leaving 16 bases between the germline ends. Germline assignment: CDR1 DFQATT and CDR2 SNEGSKA (reference sequence). Here the CDR3 reads CSARMGFGSHQPQHF. The DNA of the CDR3 is TGCAGTGCTAGAATGGGCTTTGGCAGTCATCAGCCCCAGCATTTT.

The rearrangement links TRBV14 to TRBJ2-7; the D gene is possibly TRBD1 (6 bases). CDR1 is SGHDN and CDR2 is FVKESK in the germline V gene. V shed 3 bases and J shed 6 bases, with 9 bases lying between them. This CDR3 has 12 amino acids. The CDR3 loop reads CASSQLQGEQYF. For the CDR3, the DNA is TGTGCCAGCAGCCAGCTACAGGGCGAGCAGTACTTC.

The chain combines TRBV6-4 with TRBJ2-3; maybe TRBD1 (5 bases). Germline V gene lookup returns CDR1 MRHNA and CDR2 SNTAGT. The CDR3 is made up of 15 amino acids. The V end was cut by 0 bases, the J end by 1 base, with 8 bases between. The CDR3 DNA is TGTGCCAGCAGTGACTCGGGGCAGGGCACAGATACGCAGTATTTT. It translates to CASSDSGQGTDTQYF.

The chain is built from TRBV20-1 and TRBJ2-3; 8 bases align to TRBD2. Trimming at V came to 3 bases and at J to 8 bases, leaving 7 bases not matched to a gene. Germline-derived CDR1 and CDR2 are DFQATT and SNEGSKA (reference sequence). The CDR3 extends over 13 amino acids. CDR3 sequence: CSASVAGMGTQYF. CDR3 in DNA: TGCAGTGCTAGCGTAGCGGGAATGGGTACGCAGTATTTT.

This clonotype was observed once. The chain recombines TRBV27 with TRBJ2-5, with no clear D. CDR1 and CDR2 from the germline V gene are MNHEY and SMNVEV (reference sequence). The CDR3 is 16 residues long. V lost 4 bases and J 4 bases, leaving 19 bases between the germline ends. This CDR3 is CASSSGANPARETQYF. The CDR3 bases are TGTGCCAGCAGTTCTGGTGCTAATCCCGCTCGAGAGACCCAGTACTTC.

This clonotype was counted only a few times. This chain joins TRBV29-1 and TRBJ1-1; perhaps TRBD1 as D (6 bases). Trimming took 4 bases from V and 2 from J, leaving 14 bases between them. The V gene's germline CDR1 is SQVTM and CDR2 ANQGSEA. The CDR3 contains 14 residues. This CDR3 is CSVGLGRGNTEAFF. The CDR3, as DNA: TGCAGCGTTGGTCTGGGCAGGGGAAACACTGAAGCTTTCTTT.

There are a few counts of this clonotype. The chain has TRBV12-3 or TRBV12-4 and TRBJ2-7; weak D call: TRBD2 (6 bases). CDR3 length equals 13 residues. Trimming took off 9 bases at V and 2 bases at J, with 14 bases between the two ends. DNA for the CDR3: TGTGCCAGTAAGAAGGGAGGCGCCTACGAGCAGTACTTC. As protein: CASKKGGAYEQYF.